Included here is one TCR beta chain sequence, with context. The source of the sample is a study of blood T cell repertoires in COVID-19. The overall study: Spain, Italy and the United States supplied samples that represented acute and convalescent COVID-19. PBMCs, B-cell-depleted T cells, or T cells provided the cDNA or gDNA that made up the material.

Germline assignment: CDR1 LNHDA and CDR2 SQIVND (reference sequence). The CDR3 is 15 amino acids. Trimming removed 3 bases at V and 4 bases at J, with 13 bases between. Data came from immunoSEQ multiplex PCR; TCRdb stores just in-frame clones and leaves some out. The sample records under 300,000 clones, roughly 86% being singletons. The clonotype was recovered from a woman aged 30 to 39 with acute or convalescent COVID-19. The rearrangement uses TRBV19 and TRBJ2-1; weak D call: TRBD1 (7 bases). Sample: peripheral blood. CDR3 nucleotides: TGTGCCAGTAGTATGTCGACAGGGAGGTACAATGAGCAGTTCTTC. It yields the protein CASSMSTGRYNEQFF.